This TCR beta chain was identified during a study of Ad26.COV2.S vaccination and SARS-CoV-2 variants. Study-wide context: Ad26.COV2.S arm of COV1001 included the donor. In the study, Ad26.COV2.S was injected intramuscularly once, or twice 56 days apart.

CDR3 size: 18 residues. CDR1 and CDR2 (germline): SGHVS, FQNEAQ. V dropped 5 bases and J dropped 1; count of bases not matched to a gene: 12. The method was immunoSEQ multiplex PCR; TCRdb's version includes in-frame clones alone and lacks a portion of them. The sample lists some 480,000 clones, roughly 85% occurring once. Concerning this clone itself: What it recognizes is unknown.

Whole-study results and caveats: Recipients of either vaccine or placebo displayed similar breadth of non-spike TCRs.

Documented treatment: roughly 18 received Ad26.COV2.S at low or high dose, single or two shots; five or six received placebo; per-sample allocation not given. Sample collection was performed on day 63 after the first vaccine or placebo injection. Wuhan-strain SARS-CoV-2 spike was expressed by the Ad26 vector that made up the vaccine. Material: peripheral blood, obtained in a trial of Ad26.COV2.S vaccine versus placebo. This chain links TRBV7-8 with TRBJ1-1; 11 nucleotides agree with TRBD1. This sequence originates from a person between 18 and 59 years old who received the Ad26.COV2.S COVID-19 vaccine or a placebo. The CDR3 here is CASSRRPGTGGGNTEAFF. The CDR3 coding sequence is TGTGCCAGCAGCCGCAGGCCCGGGACAGGGGGTGGGAACACTGAAGCTTTCTTT. The full variable domain, in which reference TRBV7-8 and TRBJ1-1 provide the parts outside the CDR3, is GAGVSQSPRYKVAKRGQDVALRCDPISGHVSLFWYQQALGQGPEFLTYFQNEAQLDKSGLPSDRFFAERPEGSVSTLKIQRTQQEDSAVYLCASSRRPGTGGGNTEAFFGQGTRLTVV.